This entry features one T cell receptor (beta chain) sequence. Antigen unknown. CD8 cells classed as naive were CD45RO-negative and positively selected for CCR7, excluding terminally differentiated effector memory CD45RA+ cells. J was trimmed by 6 bases and V by 1 base; bases with no gene match: 6. Germline V gives CDR1 SGHVS, CDR2 FNYEAQ. CDR3 length equals 14 residues. Here immunoSEQ multiplex PCR was the method, and the copy in TCRdb shows in-frame clones only, minus some. The table lists over 2,000,000 clones, 90% to 95% of them singletons, with about 1.7% in the top ten. The data originate from a study of shared clonotypes between healthy human individuals. Study observations and caveats: Investigators expected sequencing depth to affect clonotype sharing among donors.

J is TRBJ2-7 and V is TRBV7-6, with TRBD2 matching over 7 bases. The sequence came from a man aged 18 to 29 in good health. Some clones in this sample may be carry-over from other donors' samples. Specimen: naive CD8+ T cells from PBMCs. The CDR3 spells CASSLERGAPEQYF. CDR3 sequence (DNA): TGTGCCAGCAGCTTAGAGCGGGGAGCCCCCGAGCAGTACTTC.